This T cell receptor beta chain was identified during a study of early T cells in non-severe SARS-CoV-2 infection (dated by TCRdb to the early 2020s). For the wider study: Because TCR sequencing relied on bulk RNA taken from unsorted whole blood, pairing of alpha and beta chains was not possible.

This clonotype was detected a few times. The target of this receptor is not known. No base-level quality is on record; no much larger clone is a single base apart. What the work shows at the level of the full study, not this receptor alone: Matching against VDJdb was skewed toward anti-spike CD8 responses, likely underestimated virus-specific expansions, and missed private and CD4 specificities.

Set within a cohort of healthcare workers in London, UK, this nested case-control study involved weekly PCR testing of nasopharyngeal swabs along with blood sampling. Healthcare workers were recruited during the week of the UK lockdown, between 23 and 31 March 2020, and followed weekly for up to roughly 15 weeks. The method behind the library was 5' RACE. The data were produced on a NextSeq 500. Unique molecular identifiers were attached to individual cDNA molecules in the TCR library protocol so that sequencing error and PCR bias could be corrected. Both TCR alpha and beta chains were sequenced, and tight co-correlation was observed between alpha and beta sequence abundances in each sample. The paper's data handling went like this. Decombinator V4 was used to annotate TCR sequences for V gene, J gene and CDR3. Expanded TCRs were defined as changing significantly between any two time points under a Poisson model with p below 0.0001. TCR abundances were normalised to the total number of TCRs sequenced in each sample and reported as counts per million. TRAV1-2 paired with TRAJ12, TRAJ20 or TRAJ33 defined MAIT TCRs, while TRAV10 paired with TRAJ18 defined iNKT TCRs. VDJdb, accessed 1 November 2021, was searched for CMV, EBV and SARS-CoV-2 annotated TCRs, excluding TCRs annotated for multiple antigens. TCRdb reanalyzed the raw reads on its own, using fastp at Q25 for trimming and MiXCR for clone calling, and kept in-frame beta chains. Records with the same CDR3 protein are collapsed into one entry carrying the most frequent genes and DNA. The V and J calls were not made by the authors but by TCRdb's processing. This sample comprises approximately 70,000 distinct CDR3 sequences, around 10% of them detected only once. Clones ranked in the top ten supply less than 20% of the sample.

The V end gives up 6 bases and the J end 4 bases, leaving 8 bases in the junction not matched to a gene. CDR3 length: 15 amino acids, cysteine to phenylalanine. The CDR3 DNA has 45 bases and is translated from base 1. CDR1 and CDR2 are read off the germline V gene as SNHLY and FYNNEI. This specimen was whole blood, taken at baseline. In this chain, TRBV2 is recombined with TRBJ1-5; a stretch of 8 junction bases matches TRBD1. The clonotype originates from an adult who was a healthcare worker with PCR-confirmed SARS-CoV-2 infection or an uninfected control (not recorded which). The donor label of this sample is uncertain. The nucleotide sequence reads TGTGCCAGCAGCCCCCAGGGGGCTCGGAATCAGCCCCAGCATTTT. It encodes CASSPQGARNQPQHF.